The 9 T cell receptor beta chains below come from one sample, sequenced in a study of identical twins (dated by TCRdb to about 2016). Receptor libraries were prepared by 5' RACE. These reads were obtained on an Illumina HiSeq 2000. In-frame beta chains were kept once TCRdb had trimmed the public reads at Q25 with fastp and called clones with MiXCR. Every entry covers one CDR3 protein and lists the most common genes and DNA from its rows. The sample table lists around 140,000 distinct CDR3 sequences, approximately 3.5% of them with a count of one. In total, the top ten clones hold about 7.8% of the sample. The sample comprised memory T cells sorted from blood. Taken with the paper, the label for cell subset or site translates to: CD45RO+ enriched T cells. The source is a young man in good health.

This clonotype was seen many times. The rearrangement links TRBV4-1 to TRBJ2-4; TRBD2 aligns across 11 bases. The CDR3 spans 21 residues. J lost 6 bases, V lost 2 bases, and 21 bases had no gene match. The germline V gene has CDR1 MGHRA and CDR2 YSYEKL. The CDR3 reads CASSQPLTDPETGLAGNIQYF. The CDR3 DNA sequence: TGCGCCAGCAGCCAACCTCTGACAGACCCTGAGACTGGACTAGCGGGAAACATTCAGTACTTC.

This clonotype was seen more than once but under ten times. The CDR3: CAISESQVGYTF. The DNA of the CDR3 is TGTGCCATCAGTGAGTCTCAGGTTGGCTACACCTTC. The chain employs TRBV10-3 and TRBJ1-2; D is ambiguous. Germline CDR1 reads ENHRY; CDR2 reads SYGVKD. The CDR3 is made up of 12 amino acids. Trimming stripped 0 bases from V and 7 bases from J, with 6 bases between.

This clonotype was observed at least ten times. This chain uses TRBV15 with TRBJ1-2; TRBD1 might be the D (5 bases). Trimming pared 4 bases from V and 8 bases from J, leaving 20 bases between. Germline V gene data show CDR1 as LNHNV and CDR2 as YYDKDF (reference sequence). The CDR3 runs to 15 residues. The CDR3 here is CATSKDTVAMWGYTF. DNA for the CDR3: TGTGCCACCAGCAAGGACACGGTGGCGATGTGGGGCTACACCTTC.

Ten or more counts support this clonotype. The gene calls are TRBV6-5 and TRBJ1-4; the D gene is possibly TRBD1 (6 bases). Germline V gene data show CDR1 as MNHEY and CDR2 as SVGAGI. Deletions cut 4 bases from V and 4 bases from J, with 10 bases between. The CDR3 is made up of 14 amino acids. The CDR3 coding sequence is TGTGCCAGCAGTTCCGGACAGCTTAATGAAAAACTGTTTTTT. The encoded protein is CASSSGQLNEKLFF.

This clonotype was counted a few times. The chain uses TRBV30 and TRBJ2-2; no firm D call. CDR1 and CDR2 from the germline V gene are GTSNPN and SVGIG (reference sequence). The CDR3 runs to 13 residues. The V and J ends lost 3 bases and 5 bases respectively, with 10 bases between them. In DNA form, the CDR3 reads TGTGCCTGGAGGGTTACGGGTACCGGGGAGCTGTTTTTT. Residues: CAWRVTGTGELFF.

This clonotype was recorded at least ten times. The chain has TRBV20-1 and TRBJ1-3; 7 bases are shared with TRBD1. Per germline, CDR1 DFQATT and CDR2 SNEGSKA (reference sequence). Trimming at V came to 0 bases and at J to 0 bases, leaving 8 bases not matched to a gene. The CDR3 totals 17 residues. The CDR3 sequence: CSARDLWGQFSGNTIYF. The CDR3 coding sequence is TGCAGTGCTAGAGATCTCTGGGGACAGTTCTCTGGAAACACCATATATTTT.

This clonotype was seen ten or more times. CDR3 protein: CASSPNPLSSGATDEQFF. CDR3 DNA: TGCGCCAGCAGCCCCAACCCCCTCTCGAGCGGGGCTACGGATGAGCAGTTCTTC. The V gene is TRBV5-1, the J gene TRBJ2-1, with TRBD2 matching 7 bases. After removal of 4 bases from V and 8 bases from J, the junction contained 21 bases not matched to a gene. CDR1 and CDR2 (germline): SGHRS, YFSETQ. The CDR3 loop spans 18 amino acids.

This clonotype was seen repeatedly, ten times or more. This rearrangement joins TRBV20-1 to TRBJ2-7; D remains unclear. The CDR3 extends over 17 amino acids. V was shortened by 1 base and J by 7 bases, with 26 bases between the two germline ends. Germline-derived CDR1 and CDR2 are DFQATT and SNEGSKA (reference sequence). The CDR3 region has the DNA TGCAGTGCTAGAGCTGGGCCCACTGACTGGGCTCCCGGGGAGCAGTACTTC. It translates to CSARAGPTDWAPGEQYF.

This clonotype was recorded at least ten times. The J gene is TRBJ2-6, the V gene TRBV4-1; D not certain. Germline CDR1 and CDR2: MGHRA and YSYEKL. The CDR3 has 18 amino acids. Trimming took 0 bases from V and 0 from J, leaving 12 bases between them. DNA of the CDR3: TGCGCCAGCAGCCAAGAAGTGGGCTGGGGCTCTGGGGCCAACGTCCTGACTTTC. Its protein product is CASSQEVGWGSGANVLTF.